This T cell receptor (beta chain) comes out of a study of blood T cells in healthy people across ages. The second PCR ran about 6 to 12 cycles with a sample-barcoded 5' primer and J-beta primers. TCRdb re-analysed the 5' RACE reads in MiXCR, keeping a single row per CDR3 protein. The table shows 500,000 to 550,000 distinct CDR3 sequences, with about 24% occurring only once. This CDR3 comprises 16 residues. CDR1 is LGHDT and CDR2 is YNNKEL in the germline V gene (reference sequence). V lost 3 bases and J 2 bases, leaving 16 bases between the germline ends. Study results and caveats: Estimates drawn from one million T cells were deemed to understate diversity. The long-lived group displayed more naive CD4+ cells, plus higher diversity, than the aged donors did. It was not known whether donors were CMV positive (a possible confounder of expanded clonotype changes).

This clonotype was counted a few times. Its matching antigen is unknown. This same sample was also taken into another study, of T cells of mothers and their children. In that study: The TCR beta CDR3 read count exceeded 8 million for each mother and was several million for each child.

This TCR was recovered from a boy aged 5 to 17 in good health. Specimen: blood. The rearrangement links TRBV3-1 to TRBJ1-1; D remains ambiguous. CDR3 loop: CASSHRAGALNTEAFF. Written as DNA, the CDR3 is TGTGCCAGCAGCCACCGGGCAGGCGCTCTCAACACTGAAGCTTTCTTT.